This T cell receptor beta chain is drawn from a study of radiotherapy plus CTLA-4 blockade in lung cancer. Study at large: Patients showed objective responses in 15% to 20% of cases and disease control in roughly 30%.

A word on this clone: Antigen unknown.

Sequencing was performed with immunoSEQ multiplex PCR; in TCRdb, only in-frame clones are kept and a portion is missing. The sample lists around 110,000 clones; 70% to 90% were seen once. Study conclusions and caveats: Early blood T cell clone changes and increased post-radiation serum interferon-beta were reportedly the strongest response predictors. Clones of tumor-derived TCRs expanded in blood after radiotherapy plus ipilimumab.

Patients with chemo-refractory metastatic non-small-cell lung cancer received focal radiation plus CTLA-4 blockade with ipilimumab. This CDR3 contains 15 residues. The V gene end was trimmed by 4 bases and the J gene end by 3 bases; junction bases not matched to a gene: 8. The V gene's germline CDR1 is ENHRY and CDR2 SYGVKD. The V gene is TRBV10-3, the J gene TRBJ2-7; 8 bases are a match to TRBD1. This TCR was sampled from a human donor with non-small cell lung cancer that progressed on radiotherapy plus ipilimumab. Some clones in this sample may be carry-over from other donors' samples. The sequencing here drew on peripheral blood, taken from a patient treated with radiotherapy plus ipilimumab. The CDR3 here is CAISVIRTGNYEQYF. The CDR3 nucleotides are TGTGCCATCAGTGTAATAAGGACAGGGAACTACGAGCAGTACTTC.